Shown below are 23 T cell receptor beta chains from a single sample sequenced in a study of blood T cell repertoires in COVID-19. This table comes from immunoSEQ multiplex PCR, and its TCRdb copy is limited to in-frame clones, with some not included. The sample holds about 200,000 clones, around 86% seen once. The specimen was PBMCs or T cells enriched from blood (not recorded which). Receptors were obtained from a man aged 35 to 55 with acute COVID-19.

This clone was counted only a few times. The V and J genes are TRBV27 and TRBJ1-6, with TRBD1 matching 10 bases. V gave up 6 bases and J gave up 9 bases; unmatched junction bases: 5. The CDR3 has 14 residues. Per the germline V gene, CDR1 is MNHEY and CDR2 is SMNVEV (reference sequence). This CDR3 reads CASSYDRGPSPLHF. The CDR3 nucleotides are TGTGCCAGCAGCTACGACAGGGGGCCTTCACCCCTCCACTTT.

The chain uses TRBV19 and TRBJ2-1, with 15 bases aligning to TRBD2. With 6 bases clipped from V and 8 bases from J, the junction kept 5 bases outside the gene matches. Germline CDR1 is LNHDA and CDR2 is SQIVND (reference sequence). The CDR3 extends over 15 amino acids. As DNA, the CDR3 is TGTGCCAGTAGAGGGACTAGCGGGAGGAAACATGAGCAGTTCTTC. Translation: CASRGTSGRKHEQFF.

V and J are TRBV3-1 (or the pseudogene TRBV3-2) and TRBJ2-2; D unclear. This CDR3 contains 14 residues. Germline V gene data show CDR1 as LGHDT and CDR2 as YNNKEL (reference sequence). Trimming took 0 bases from V and 8 from J, leaving 10 bases between them. The CDR3 DNA follows: TGTGCCAGCAGCCAAGAGGTCCCCGGTGGGGAGCTGTTTTTT. Protein: CASSQEVPGGELFF.

This clone is a singleton in its sample. V usage is TRBV4-1 and J usage is TRBJ2-3; D uncertain. CDR3 size: 15 residues. Germline V gene sequence: CDR1 MGHRA, CDR2 YSYEKL. V was cut by 3 bases and J by 14 bases, with 24 bases left in between. The CDR3 coding sequence is TGCGCCAGCAGCCACAGTGGATCCAGGCCCAAGCTGATGTATTTT. The encoded protein is CASSHSGSRPKLMYF.

The chain combines TRBV2 with TRBJ1-2; TRBD1 agrees at 10 bases. This CDR3 has 14 residues. Germline V gives CDR1 SNHLY, CDR2 FYNNEI. The trim removed 3 bases at V and 4 bases at J, leaving 2 bases unmatched. The CDR3 is CASSDRQGAYGYTF. The CDR3 nucleotides read TGTGCCAGCAGTGACCGACAGGGGGCCTATGGCTACACCTTC.

This rearrangement joins TRBV28 to TRBJ1-3; TRBD1 aligns across 9 bases. J lost 3 bases, V lost 7 bases, and 10 bases had no gene match. The germline V gene has CDR1 MDHEN and CDR2 SYDVKM. CDR3 length equals 16 residues. The CDR3 DNA reads TGTGCCAGCAACCAACTTCCGGGACAGGGTGGAAACACCATATATTTT. Its translation: CASNQLPGQGGNTIYF.

This clone has only one observation. V is TRBV2 and J is TRBJ1-5, with D tentatively TRBD1 (6 bases). V lost 3 bases and J 3 bases, leaving 9 bases between the germline ends. The CDR3 extends over 14 amino acids. The germline gives CDR1 SNHLY, CDR2 FYNNEI. The chain's CDR3 is CASSEGQVNQPQHF. In DNA form, the CDR3 reads TGTGCCAGCAGTGAGGGACAAGTCAATCAGCCCCAGCATTTT. The whole variable domain, remainder taken from reference TRBV2 and TRBJ1-5, is EPEVTQTPSHQVTQMGQEVILRCVPISNHLYFYWYRQILGQKVEFLVSFYNNEISEKSEIFDDQFSVERPDGSNFTLKIRSTKLEDSAMYFCASSEGQVNQPQHFGDGTRLSIL.

The V and J genes are TRBV18 and TRBJ2-1; tentative D call: TRBD1 (5 bases). The CDR3 is 13 amino acids. Per the germline V gene, CDR1 is KGHSH and CDR2 is LQKENI. The ends were cut back, 5 bases at V and 6 bases at J, with 11 bases in the middle. The CDR3 is CASSLGEGNEQFF. The DNA for the CDR3 is TGTGCCAGCTCATTAGGGGAAGGCAATGAGCAGTTCTTC.

In this sample, this clone turned up once. V usage is TRBV9 and J usage is TRBJ2-1; D is perhaps TRBD1 (6 bases). Germline lookup yields CDR1 SGDLS and CDR2 YYNGEE. The CDR3 is made up of 15 amino acids. Trimming pared 1 base from V and 1 base from J, leaving 9 bases between. CDR3 amino acids: CASSVSQGSYNEQFF. DNA of the CDR3: TGTGCCAGCAGCGTATCGCAGGGGTCCTACAATGAGCAGTTCTTC.

This chain connects TRBV9 to TRBJ2-1; 11 bases line up with TRBD2. The CDR3 covers 16 residues. Germline CDR1 SGDLS, CDR2 YYNGEE. Trimming took 3 bases from V and 4 from J; bases not matched to a gene: 6. This CDR3 reads CASSAQGTSGYNEQFF. CDR3 nucleotides: TGTGCCAGCAGCGCACAAGGGACTAGCGGATACAATGAGCAGTTCTTC.

In its sample, this clone was seen a few times. The genes are TRBV5-1 and TRBJ1-1; tentative D call: TRBD1 (5 bases). The CDR3 covers 12 residues. The V gene's germline CDR1 is SGHRS and CDR2 YFSETQ. Trimming removed 4 bases from V and 6 bases from J, with 10 bases in between. In nucleotides, the CDR3 is TGCGCCAGCAGCCGGCGGGGCGCTGAAGCTTTCTTT. Translating it yields CASSRRGAEAFF.

This clone has just one count. V usage is TRBV6-2 or TRBV6-3 and J usage is TRBJ1-1, with D tentatively TRBD1 (5 bases). The CDR3 covers 14 residues. Trimming took 6 bases from V and 7 from J, leaving 18 bases between them. Germline CDR1 and CDR2: MNHEY and SVGEGT. The CDR3 sequence is CASSRTGRVYEAFF. CDR3 coding DNA: TGTGCCAGCAGCCGAACAGGAAGGGTCTATGAAGCTTTCTTT.

The chain uses TRBV25-1 and TRBJ1-5; TRBD1 is a possible D gene (5 bases). The CDR3 totals 14 residues. Germline-derived CDR1 and CDR2 are MGHDK and SYGVNS. V lost 3 bases and J lost 4, with 10 bases in between. The CDR3 protein is CASSEGQQNQPQHF. The CDR3 nucleotides read TGTGCCAGCAGTGAGGGGCAGCAGAATCAGCCCCAGCATTTT.

V usage is TRBV28 and J usage is TRBJ2-7, with 9 bases matching TRBD2. Germline V gene data show CDR1 as MDHEN and CDR2 as SYDVKM. This CDR3 comprises 15 residues. J lost 1 base, V lost 1 base, and 2 bases had no gene match. The CDR3 DNA is TGTGCCAGCAGTTTATTGACTAGCGGATCCTACGAGCAGTACTTC. Its translation: CASSLLTSGSYEQYF.

The J gene is TRBJ1-5, the V gene TRBV29-1; tentative D call: TRBD1 (5 bases). Germline CDR1 reads SQVTM; CDR2 reads ANQGSEA. The CDR3 is 13 amino acids. Between the trimmed V and J ends, which lost 4 bases and 5 bases, there was a span of 12 bases. The CDR3 DNA reads TGCAGCGTTGGGCAGGGTCGGGATCAGCCCCAGCATTTT. The encoded protein is CSVGQGRDQPQHF. The variable domain in full, completed from reference TRBV29-1 and TRBJ1-5, reads SAVISQKPSRDICQRGTSLTIQCQVDSQVTMMFWYRQQPGQSLTLIATANQGSEATYESGFVIDKFPISRPNLTFSTLTVSNMSPEDSSIYLCSVGQGRDQPQHFGDGTRLSIL.

J is TRBJ2-2 and V is TRBV29-1; 8 bases agree with TRBD1. The germline gives CDR1 SQVTM, CDR2 ANQGSEA. This CDR3 contains 12 residues. The ends lost 7 bases at V and 3 bases at J; junction bases unmatched: 1. CDR3 nucleotide sequence: TGCAGCGGACAGGGGCACACCGGGGAGCTGTTTTTT. Translated: CSGQGHTGELFF.

The chain has TRBV9 and TRBJ2-1; D ambiguous. Per germline, CDR1 SGDLS and CDR2 YYNGEE. Trimming removed 0 bases at V and 3 bases at J, with 7 bases between. The CDR3 consists of 14 residues. The CDR3 protein is CASSVDGHYNEQFF. The CDR3 region has the DNA TGTGCCAGCAGCGTAGATGGCCACTACAATGAGCAGTTCTTC. The whole variable domain, remainder taken from reference TRBV9 and TRBJ2-1, is DSGVTQTPKHLITATGQRVTLRCSPRSGDLSVYWYQQSLDQGLQFLIQYYNGEERAKGNILERFSAQQFPDLHSELNLSSLELGDSALYFCASSVDGHYNEQFFGPGTRLTVL.

The V gene is TRBV5-4, the J gene TRBJ2-5, with D uncertain. This CDR3 comprises 15 residues. Trimming shortened V by 0 bases and J by 5 bases, and 14 bases separated the two germline ends. The germline V gene encodes CDR1 SGHNT and CDR2 YYREEE (reference sequence). The DNA for the CDR3 is TGTGCCAGCAGCTTGGCCGCGATGGAGAGGGAGACCCAGTACTTC. Translated, it gives CASSLAAMERETQYF.

The chain links TRBV10-3 to TRBJ2-5, with 9 bases fitting TRBD1. CDR3 length: 15 amino acids. Unmatched junction bases numbered 5, after V lost 4 bases and J lost 2 bases. The germline V gene has CDR1 ENHRY and CDR2 SYGVKD. This chain's CDR3 is CAISGGTGSQETQYF. The CDR3 DNA is TGTGCCATCAGTGGCGGGACAGGGAGTCAAGAGACCCAGTACTTC.

This clone was seen a handful of times. This chain links TRBV9 with TRBJ2-2; TRBD2 aligns across 13 bases. J lost 6 bases, V lost 4 bases, and 6 bases had no gene match. Germline CDR1 SGDLS, CDR2 YYNGEE. This CDR3 comprises 16 residues. The CDR3 sequence is CASSSWTSGSAGELFF. CDR3 bases: TGTGCCAGCAGCTCCTGGACTAGCGGGAGCGCCGGGGAGCTGTTTTTT.

With regard to this clone: One end of the junction does not line up with germline, which may come from a read error. V usage is TRBV30 and J usage is TRBJ2-7, with D uncertain. Germline V CDR1 and CDR2: GTSNPN, SVGIG (reference sequence). The CDR3 is made up of 15 amino acids. The CDR3 sequence is CACSSLAGFTYELYF. Here the CDR3 DNA reads TGTGCCTGTTCATCCCTCGCAGGATTCACCTACGAGCTGTACTTC.

The rearrangement joins TRBV20-1 to TRBJ1-1; D is ambiguous. The CDR3 spans 12 residues. The V gene lost 3 bases and the J gene lost 6 bases, with 11 bases spanning the gap. Per germline, CDR1 DFQATT and CDR2 SNEGSKA (reference sequence). This CDR3 reads CSASLGRSEAFF. In DNA, the CDR3 is TGCAGTGCTAGTTTGGGGAGGTCTGAAGCTTTCTTT.

This sequence joins TRBV6-5 and TRBJ2-1; TRBD1 aligns across 7 bases. This CDR3 has 15 amino acids. The V gene end was trimmed by 6 bases and the J gene end by 0 bases; junction bases not matched to a gene: 5. The germline gives CDR1 MNHEY, CDR2 SVGAGI. CDR3: CASSNRGGSYNEQFF. The DNA for the CDR3 is TGTGCCAGCAGCAACAGGGGTGGCTCCTACAATGAGCAGTTCTTC.